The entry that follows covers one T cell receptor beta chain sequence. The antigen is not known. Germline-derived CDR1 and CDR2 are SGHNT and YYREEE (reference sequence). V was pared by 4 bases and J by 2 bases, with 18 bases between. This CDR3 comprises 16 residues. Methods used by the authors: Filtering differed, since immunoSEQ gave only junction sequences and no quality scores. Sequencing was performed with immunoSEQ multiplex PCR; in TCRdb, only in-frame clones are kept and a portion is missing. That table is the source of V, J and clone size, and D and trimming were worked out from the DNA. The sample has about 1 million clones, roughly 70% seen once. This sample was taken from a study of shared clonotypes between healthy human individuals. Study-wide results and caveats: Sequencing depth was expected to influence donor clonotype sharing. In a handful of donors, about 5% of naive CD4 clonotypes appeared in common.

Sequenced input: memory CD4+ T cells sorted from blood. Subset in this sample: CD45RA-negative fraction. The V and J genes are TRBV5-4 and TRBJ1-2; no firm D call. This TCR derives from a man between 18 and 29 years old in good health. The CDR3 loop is CASSPPGKGANYGYTF. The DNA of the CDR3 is TGTGCCAGCAGCCCCCCAGGAAAGGGCGCAAACTATGGCTACACCTTC.